The present T cell receptor (beta chain) was sequenced within a study of OX40 agonist ivuxolimab in advanced cancers. The germline gives CDR1 SNHLY, CDR2 FYNNEI. V lost 7 bases and J lost 2, with 15 bases in between. The CDR3 sequence is 14 residues long. Clones were sequenced by immunoSEQ multiplex PCR, and TCRdb holds only the in-frame ones, with some missing. The repertoire includes roughly 60,000 clones, 85% of them detected once, and about 4% sits in the top ten. By sample share, this clone is medium-sized (0.01 to 0.1%). The material was CD4+ or CD8+ T cells sorted from blood, obtained in a trial of the OX40 agonist ivuxolimab. The TCR sequence derives from an adult with an advanced solid tumor such as melanoma, head and neck, liver or kidney cancer. This chain links TRBV2 with TRBJ2-7, with D unclear. The CDR3 spells CASKIESTTYEQYF. The CDR3 DNA reads TGTGCCAGCAAGATTGAGAGTACGACCTACGAGCAGTACTTC.